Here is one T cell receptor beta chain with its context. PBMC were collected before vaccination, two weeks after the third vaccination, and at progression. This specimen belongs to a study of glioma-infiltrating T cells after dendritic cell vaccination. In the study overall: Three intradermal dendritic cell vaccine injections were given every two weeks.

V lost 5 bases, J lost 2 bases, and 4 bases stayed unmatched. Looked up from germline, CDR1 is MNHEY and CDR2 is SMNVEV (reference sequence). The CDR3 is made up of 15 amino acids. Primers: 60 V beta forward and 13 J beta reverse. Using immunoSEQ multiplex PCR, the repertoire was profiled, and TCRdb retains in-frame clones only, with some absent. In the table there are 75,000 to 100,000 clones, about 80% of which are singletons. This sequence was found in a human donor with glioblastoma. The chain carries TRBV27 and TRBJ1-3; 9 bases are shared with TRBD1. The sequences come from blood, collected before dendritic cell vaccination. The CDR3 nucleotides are TGTGCCAGCAGTCTGGGACAGGGACCTGGAAACACCATATATTTT. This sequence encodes CASSLGQGPGNTIYF.